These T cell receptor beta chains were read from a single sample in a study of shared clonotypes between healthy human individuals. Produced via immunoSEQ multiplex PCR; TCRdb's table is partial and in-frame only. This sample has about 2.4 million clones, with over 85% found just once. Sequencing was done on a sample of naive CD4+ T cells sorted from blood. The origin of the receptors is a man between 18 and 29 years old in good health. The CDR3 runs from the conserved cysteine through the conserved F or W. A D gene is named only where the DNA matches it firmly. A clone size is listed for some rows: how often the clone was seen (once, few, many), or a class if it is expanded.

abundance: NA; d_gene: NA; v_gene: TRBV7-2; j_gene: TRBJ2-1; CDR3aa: CASSPRLGGPVYNEQFF; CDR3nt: TGTGCCAGCAGCCCGCGGCTAGGAGGGCCTGTGTACAATGAGCAGTTCTTC
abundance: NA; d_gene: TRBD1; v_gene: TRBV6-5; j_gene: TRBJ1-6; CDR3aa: CASSRQGIVFSPLHF; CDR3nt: TGTGCCAGCAGCAGACAGGGCATAGTTTTTTCACCCCTCCACTTT
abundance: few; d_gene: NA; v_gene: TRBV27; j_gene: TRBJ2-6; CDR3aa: CASSLSLRGASGANVLTF; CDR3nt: TGTGCCAGCAGTTTATCGTTGAGGGGGGCCTCTGGGGCCAACGTCCTGACTTTC
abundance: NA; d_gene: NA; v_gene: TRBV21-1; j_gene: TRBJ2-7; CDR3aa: CASSKASGRVKSYEQYF; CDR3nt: TGTGCCAGCAGCAAAGCCAGCGGGAGAGTCAAATCCTACGAGCAGTACTTC
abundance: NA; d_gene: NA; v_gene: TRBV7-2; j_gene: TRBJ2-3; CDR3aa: CASSSGLAADTQYF; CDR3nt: TGTGCCAGCAGCTCGGGACTCGCGGCAGATACGCAGTATTTT
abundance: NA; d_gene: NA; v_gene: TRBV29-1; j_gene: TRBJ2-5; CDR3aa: CSSRRGFQETQYF; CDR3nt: TGCAGCTCCCGCCGGGGGTTCCAAGAGACCCAGTACTTC
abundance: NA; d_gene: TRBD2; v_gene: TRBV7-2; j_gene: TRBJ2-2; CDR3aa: CASSSPTSGRSGELFF; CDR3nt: TGTGCCAGCAGCTCACCCACTAGCGGGAGATCCGGGGAGCTGTTTTTT
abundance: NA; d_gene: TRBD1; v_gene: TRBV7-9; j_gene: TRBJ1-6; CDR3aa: CASSALGGGGNSALHF; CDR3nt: TGTGCCAGCAGCGCCTTGGGGGGAGGGGGCAATTCAGCCCTCCACTTT
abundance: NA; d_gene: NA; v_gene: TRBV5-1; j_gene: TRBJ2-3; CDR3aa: CASSPGPTDTQYF; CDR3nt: TGCGCCAGCAGCCCGGGGCCTACGGATACGCAGTATTTT
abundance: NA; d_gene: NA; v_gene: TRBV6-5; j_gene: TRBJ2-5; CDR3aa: CASRFDRFDLAQYF; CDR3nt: TGTGCCAGCAGGTTCGACAGGTTTGATCTGGCCCAGTACTTC